This TCR beta chain was documented in a study of response to subunit inactivated influenza vaccine. TCRdb reprocessed the RT-PCR reads with MiXCR, giving one entry per CDR3 protein. The sample carries 530,000 or so distinct CDR3 sequences, about 11% recorded once. Study results and caveats: The study's authors posited that every seasonal influenza vaccination enlists few new T cells.

The germline CDR1 and CDR2 sequences are WSHSY and SAAADI. The CDR3 is 13 amino acids. The ends were cut back, 4 bases at V and 7 bases at J, with 12 bases in the middle. This clonotype was seen only a few times. Its antigen remains unknown. This TCR came from a man aged 45 to 65 who received an inactivated influenza vaccine. The material sequenced was PBMCs from blood, taken on the day of vaccination. This chain connects TRBV10-2 to TRBJ2-3; D is possibly TRBD1 or TRBD2 (7 bases each). As DNA, the CDR3 is TGCGCCAGCAGTGTGCAGGGGGGGAATACGCAGTATTTT. It yields the protein CASSVQGGNTQYF.